This passage covers 12 T cell receptor beta chains from one sample sequenced in a study of blood T cell repertoires in COVID-19. Clones were sequenced by immunoSEQ multiplex PCR, and TCRdb holds only the in-frame ones, with some missing. The sample has some 90,000 clones; 90% are singletons. The sample comprised peripheral blood. The receptors here all came from a woman older than 75 with active or convalescent COVID-19.

DNA of the CDR3: TGTGCCACCCAACCCGGGACAGGGAACAATCAGCCCCAGCATTTT. Amino acids: CATQPGTGNNQPQHF. The chain combines TRBV19 with TRBJ1-5; 9 bases fit TRBD1. V lost 10 bases and J lost 3; bases outside the gene matches: 10. Looked up from germline, CDR1 is LNHDA and CDR2 is SQIVND (reference sequence). The CDR3 contains 15 residues.

The chain is built from TRBV28 and TRBJ2-3; 8 nucleotides align to TRBD2. This CDR3 spans 16 amino acids. Germline V gene sequence: CDR1 MDHEN, CDR2 SYDVKM. Unmatched junction bases numbered 11, after V lost 5 bases and J lost 4 bases. CDR3 protein: CASSPPGGGRSDTQYF. CDR3 coding DNA: TGTGCCAGCAGTCCCCCTGGGGGCGGGAGGTCAGATACGCAGTATTTT.

This clone was detected a few times. The chain carries TRBV19 and TRBJ1-5; D is perhaps TRBD1 (5 bases). CDR1 and CDR2 (germline): LNHDA, SQIVND (reference sequence). The CDR3 loop spans 13 amino acids. The V and J ends lost 1 base and 8 bases respectively, with 9 bases between them. CDR3 residues: CASSIVRGEPQHF. In DNA, the CDR3 is TGTGCCAGTAGTATAGTTAGGGGCGAGCCCCAGCATTTT.

This rearrangement joins TRBV4-1 to TRBJ1-1; the D gene is possibly TRBD1 (5 bases). There are 17 residues in the CDR3. Looked up from germline, CDR1 is MGHRA and CDR2 is YSYEKL. The V gene lost 1 base and the J gene lost 6 bases, with 21 bases spanning the gap. CDR3: CASSQGYETDSAAEAFF. CDR3 bases: TGCGCCAGCAGCCAAGGGTATGAGACAGACAGTGCCGCTGAAGCTTTCTTT.

J is TRBJ2-1 and V is TRBV5-6; 10 nucleotides agree with TRBD2. Trimming removed 2 bases from V and 9 bases from J; junction bases left unmatched: 14. The CDR3 covers 17 residues. Germline-derived CDR1 and CDR2 are SGHDT and YYEEEE. CDR3 region: CASSFWTSGGPRGEQFF. DNA for the CDR3: TGTGCCAGCAGCTTTTGGACTAGCGGTGGCCCTCGAGGTGAGCAGTTCTTC.

This sequence joins TRBV7-2 and TRBJ2-1; 8 bases are shared with TRBD2. The trim removed 5 bases at V and 5 bases at J, leaving 5 bases unmatched. Germline values: CDR1 SGHTA, CDR2 FQGNSA. This CDR3 region has 14 residues. The CDR3 nucleotides read TGTGCCAGCAGCCGTACTAGCGGAGACAATGAGCAGTTCTTC. Its translation: CASSRTSGDNEQFF.

V is TRBV11-2 and J is TRBJ1-2, with TRBD1 matching over 12 bases. The CDR3 consists of 17 residues. Germline assignment: CDR1 SGHAT and CDR2 FQNNGV. With V trimmed by 5 bases and J by 6 bases, 13 bases remained unmatched. CDR3 nucleotide sequence: TGTGCCAGCAGCCACGGGGTACCGGGACAGGGGGCGAATGGCTACACCTTC. Its protein product is CASSHGVPGQGANGYTF.

J is TRBJ1-5 and V is TRBV27, with 8 bases that match TRBD1. The length of the CDR3 is 15 residues. In germline, CDR1 is MNHEY, CDR2 SMNVEV (reference sequence). Losses at the gene ends were 4 bases for V and 5 bases for J; bases not matched to a gene: 7. The CDR3, as DNA: TGTGCCAGCAGTTCGGACAGGGAAATTGATCAGCCCCAGCATTTT. The encoded protein is CASSSDREIDQPQHF.

Worth noting for this clone: Mismatch with germline at one junction end may stem from a read error. V gene TRBV7-2 combines with J gene TRBJ2-1, with D possibly TRBD2 on 7 matching bases. There are 15 residues in the CDR3. In germline, CDR1 is SGHTA, CDR2 FQGNSA. The DNA of the CDR3 is TGTGCCAGCAGCGTCGGGCCCCCGGGGGGCAATCAGCAGTTCTTC. This sequence encodes CASSVGPPGGNQQFF.

The chain is built from TRBV28 and TRBJ1-4, with D possibly TRBD1 on 5 matching bases. The germline V gene encodes CDR1 MDHEN and CDR2 SYDVKM. Trimming shortened V by 7 bases and J by 8 bases, and 17 bases separated the two germline ends. This CDR3 has 14 residues. The CDR3 DNA is TGTGCCAGCACGTCTGGGGGGTTAGAAGAAAAACTGTTTTTT. Amino acid sequence: CASTSGGLEEKLFF.

This chain joins TRBV6-1 and TRBJ1-1, with D hard to call. Germline V CDR1 and CDR2: MNHNS, SASEGT. The length of the CDR3 is 13 residues. V lost 2 bases, J lost 5 bases, and 9 bases lay in between. In nucleotides, the CDR3 is TGTGCCAGCAGTGAAACGCGGCGGACTGAAGCTTTCTTT. It is translated as CASSETRRTEAFF.

The rearrangement joins TRBV7-5 to TRBJ2-3; the listed D gene, TRBD2, was not tested against the DNA. TRBV7-5 is a pseudogene locus. The CDR3 is 18 amino acids. CDR3: CARSLESPLAGTTDTQYF. The CDR3 coding sequence is TGTGCCAGAAGCTTAGAATCGCCTCTAGCGGGTACTACAGATACGCAGTATTTT.